This TCR beta chain was captured by sequencing in a study of blood T cell repertoires in COVID-19 (TCRdb year 2020). Regarding the study in general: Samples from collaborators originated in the United States, Italy and Spain and spanned both the acute and convalescent phases of COVID-19. The prospective study material was composed of cDNA or gDNA derived from T cells, B-cell-depleted T cells, or PBMCs. Subjects who had been exposed to COVID-19, were actively infected with it, or had recovered from it provided the deeply sampled blood TCRbeta repertoires that made up the dataset. A freely available public database, intended as a resource for researchers studying the immune response to SARS-CoV-2, is where the repertoires were released. Samples came from the ongoing ImmuneRACE study (first 160 participants) plus 1,254 subjects from 6 global collaborators. A de-identified subject ID, COVID-19 status, age in years and sex were almost always included in the sample metadata. Where available, HLA class I and class II types were obtained from metadata supplied by the sample provider rather than from assay-based typing. What the study reported, not specific to this receptor: The amount of clinical and demographic metadata varied by source and participant and was provided uncurated.

Whole blood was collected in K2EDTA tubes by collaborating institutions according to the institutions' own protocols. For TCRbeta analysis, collaborator samples were shipped as frozen whole blood, as isolated PBMCs, or as DNA extracted from either sample type. As for this clone: Its antigen is unknown. Base qualities were left out, and no much larger clone turns up one base away.

TCRbeta CDR3 regions were amplified from genomic DNA using the immunoSEQ Assay, a bias-controlled multiplex PCR. The study's own analysis went as follows. Within the assay, amplification of reference gene primers was used to estimate how many nucleated cells each sample contained. To quantify the absolute abundance of each unique TCRbeta CDR3 rearrangement, sequence reads were collapsed and filtered. For each sample, productive Simpson clonality was calculated by taking the square root of Simpson's diversity index across productive rearrangements. Sourced from immuneACCESS, this table was stored by TCRdb with only in-frame sequences that have V and J called. A share of the clones is absent; for the studies checked, an unresolved V gene accounts for under half, and the remainder has no known explanation. V and J calls and clone size follow that table, whereas D and trimming were derived from the DNA. This sample is represented by roughly 200,000 clones; 65% to 85% of them were singletons. Roughly 27% of the sample is taken by the ten largest.

The CDR3 runs 11 amino acids, cysteine and phenylalanine included. CDR3 DNA only is kept here, 33 bases in frame from base 1. V loses 1 base of germline sequence and J loses 8 bases, and the interval between the two ends is 8 bases. Looking up the germline V gene (reference sequence) yields CDR1 DFQATT and CDR2 SNEGSKA. The chain couples TRBV20-1 to TRBJ1-2; TRBD1 is possibly the D segment (6 matching bases). Sequences were obtained from peripheral blood. The sequence came from a middle-aged man with acute or convalescent COVID-19. The CDR3 loop reads CSARVGGGYTF. The DNA is TGCAGTGCTAGAGTTGGGGGCGGCTACACCTTC.